This is a list of T cell receptor beta chains from one sample in a study of shared clonotypes between healthy human individuals. TCRdb keeps only in-frame clones here, not all; method: immunoSEQ multiplex PCR. The table has under 1,100,000 clones, under 80% seen once. Sequencing used memory CD4+ T cells sorted from blood. These receptors were collected from a man between 18 and 35 years old in good health. The conserved cysteine and the conserved F or W are not part of the CDR3 here. A D gene is named only where the DNA matches it firmly.

V	D	J	CDR3
TRBV30	TRBD1	TRBJ1-6	AWSVPGQGARSPLH
TRBV7-9	.	TRBJ1-1	ASSSINTEAF
TRBV14	.	TRBJ1-1	ASSHAIRNKQGNTEAF
TRBV25-1	.	TRBJ2-1	ASGLSNEQF
TRBV6-6	.	TRBJ2-7	ASRRAVDPTYEQY
TRBV2	TRBD1	TRBJ2-2	ASSGDSFTGELF
TRBV6-5	.	TRBJ2-7	ASSPDPREQY
TRBV6-4	.	TRBJ2-1	ASSSRAQAYNEQF
TRBV18	.	TRBJ2-2	ASSPGQLNTGELF
TRBV7-9	.	TRBJ1-1	ASSRANTEAF
TRBV12-5	.	TRBJ2-7	ASAASLGTYEQY
TRBV5-1	TRBD1	TRBJ1-1	ASSWTDRGTEAF
TRBV5-4	.	TRBJ2-5	ASSLGVGTRQETQY
TRBV30	.	TRBJ1-4	AWWRTPGELF
TRBV6-6	TRBD1	TRBJ1-2	ASSPITTGNYGYT
TRBV2	.	TRBJ2-2	ASSQRGTGELF
TRBV2	TRBD1	TRBJ1-1	ASSEASLDRGIF
TRBV7-9	.	TRBJ2-1	ASSLNRPEQF
TRBV10-1	TRBD2	TRBJ2-1	ASSEAGLGSYNEQF
TRBV18	.	TRBJ1-2	ASSPVSQDSNYGYT
TRBV5-1	.	TRBJ1-6	ASSPSGRASPLH
TRBV4-1	.	TRBJ2-1	ASSQMGTNQF
TRBV19	.	TRBJ1-5	ASSIAPVWGSNQPQH
TRBV19	.	TRBJ2-1	ASSIRAGWYEQF
TRBV9	.	TRBJ2-7	ASSAGGPYEQY
TRBV18	.	TRBJ2-3	ASSGAGATDTQY
TRBV15	.	TRBJ1-5	ATSREITSNQPQH
TRBV7-2	.	TRBJ1-2	ASSPSGGPPHGYT
TRBV5-1	.	TRBJ1-1	ASSFGTPNTEAF
TRBV10-3	.	TRBJ2-1	ATKITNEQF
TRBV6-4	TRBD1	TRBJ1-6	ATTRQGWKPNSPLH
TRBV13	TRBD2	TRBJ2-5	ASSLVGLAGGQETQY
TRBV12-2	.	TRBJ2-3	ASRPGSGSGNSTDTQY
TRBV5-1	.	TRBJ2-7	ASSVRGTEQY
TRBV25-1	.	TRBJ1-1	ASSDPGNMNTEAF
TRBV19	.	TRBJ2-4	ASSQRQDRNIQY
TRBV5-1	TRBD1	TRBJ2-7	ASSLARTGAPYEQY
TRBV7-2	.	TRBJ1-2	ASTPGYGYT
TRBV5-1	TRBD1	TRBJ1-1	ASSSDRATEAF
TRBV5-1	TRBD2	TRBJ2-3	ASSFPETGASGRPDSTDTQY